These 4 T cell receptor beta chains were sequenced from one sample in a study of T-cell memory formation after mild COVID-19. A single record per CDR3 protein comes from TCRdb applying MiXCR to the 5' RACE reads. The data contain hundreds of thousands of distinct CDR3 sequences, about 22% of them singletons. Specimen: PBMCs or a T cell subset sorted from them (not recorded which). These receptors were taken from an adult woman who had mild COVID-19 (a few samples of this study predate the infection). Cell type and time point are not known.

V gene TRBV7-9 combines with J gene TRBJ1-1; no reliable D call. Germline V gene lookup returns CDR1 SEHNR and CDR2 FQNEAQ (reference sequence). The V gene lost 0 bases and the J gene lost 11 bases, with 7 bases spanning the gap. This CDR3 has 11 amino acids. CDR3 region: CASSLASLAFF. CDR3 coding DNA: TGTGCCAGCAGCTTAGCATCTTTGGCTTTCTTT.

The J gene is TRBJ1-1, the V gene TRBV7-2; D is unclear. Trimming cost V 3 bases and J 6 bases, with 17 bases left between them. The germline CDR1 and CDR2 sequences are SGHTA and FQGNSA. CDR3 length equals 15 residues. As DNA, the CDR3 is TGTGCCAGCAGCTTGGGTAGGCTGGGGAAGGCTGAAGCTTTCTTT. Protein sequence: CASSLGRLGKAEAFF.

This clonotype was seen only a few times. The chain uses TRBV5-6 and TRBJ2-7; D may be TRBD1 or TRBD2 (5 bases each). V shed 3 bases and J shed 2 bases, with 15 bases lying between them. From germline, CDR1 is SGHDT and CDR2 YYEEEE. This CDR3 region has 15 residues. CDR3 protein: CASSSVGADTYEQYF. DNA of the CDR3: TGTGCCAGCAGCTCCGTAGGAGCGGACACCTACGAGCAGTACTTC.

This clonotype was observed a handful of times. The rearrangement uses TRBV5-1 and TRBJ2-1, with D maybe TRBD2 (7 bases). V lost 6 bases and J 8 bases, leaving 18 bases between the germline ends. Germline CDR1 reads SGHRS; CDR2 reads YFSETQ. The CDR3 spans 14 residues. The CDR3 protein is CASTIRGAGDEQFF. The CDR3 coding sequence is TGCGCCAGCACAATACGGGGGGCCGGAGATGAGCAGTTCTTC.